A selection of T cell receptor beta chains follows, all from one sample in a study of blood T cell repertoires in COVID-19. Generated by immunoSEQ multiplex PCR, the TCRdb table keeps only in-frame clones and is missing some. The table includes approximately 380,000 clones, approximately 93% detected once. Specimen: PBMCs or T cells enriched from blood (not recorded which). These TCRs come from a woman aged 40 to 55 who had been exposed to COVID-19. CDR3s include the opening cysteine and the closing phenylalanine or tryptophan. D genes are given only for firm matches. The listing skips clone size in some rows; elsewhere it reads once, few, many or a size class.

TRBD1	TRBV2	.	TRBJ2-7	TGTGCCAGCTCTTACAGGGGGTGGAACGAGCAGTACTTC	CASSYRGWNEQYF
TRBD2	TRBV15	.	TRBJ2-1	TGTGCCACCAGCAGAGATCTACTAGCGGGAGATTATGAGCAGTTCTTC	CATSRDLLAGDYEQFF
.	TRBV5-1	.	TRBJ1-5	TGCGCCAGCAGCTTGGGAGGTACAGGGCGCCAGCCCCAGCATTTT	CASSLGGTGRQPQHF
TRBD2	TRBV19	.	TRBJ2-5	TGTGCCAGTAGTCTCCGACTAGCGGGGGTACAAGAGACCCAGTACTTC	CASSLRLAGVQETQYF
TRBD1	TRBV19	.	TRBJ1-1	TGTGCCAGTAGTATAAAACAGGGGACGATGAACACTGAAGCTTTCTTT	CASSIKQGTMNTEAFF
TRBD1	TRBV19	.	TRBJ1-5	TGTGCCAGTAGTATAGTCCCGACAGGGGCGGATCAGCCCCAGCATTTT	CASSIVPTGADQPQHF
TRBD1	TRBV10-1	.	TRBJ1-2	TGCGCCAGCAGTCAGGACAGGTTCCGCTACACCTTC	CASSQDRFRYTF
TRBD1	TRBV14	.	TRBJ1-2	TGTGCCAGCAGCCAATTCCACAGGGGGCGCGATGGCTACACCTTC	CASSQFHRGRDGYTF
TRBD2	TRBV4-2	.	TRBJ2-5	TGTGCCAGCAGCCAAGAAGCTAGCGGGGGCCAAGAGACCCAGTACTTC	CASSQEASGGQETQYF
TRBD1	TRBV9	.	TRBJ2-7	TGTGCCAGCAGCGCCGAAGGCAGGGGGATCGGAGAGCAGTACTTC	CASSAEGRGIGEQYF
.	TRBV3-1/TRBV3-2	.	TRBJ2-2	TGTGCCAGCAGCCACGGGGGGCCGGACACCGGGGAGCTGTTTTTT	CASSHGGPDTGELFF
TRBD2	TRBV11-2	.	TRBJ2-3	TGTGCCAGCAGTCACCGGACTAGCGGGGGCCCAAGGGATACGCAGTATTTT	CASSHRTSGGPRDTQYF
TRBD1	TRBV27	.	TRBJ2-7	TGTGCCACCGCACCCGACAGGGGGCGTTCCTACGAGCAGTACTTC	CATAPDRGRSYEQYF
.	TRBV30	.	TRBJ2-5	TGTGCCTGGAGTGGGGCGGAGACCCAGTACTTC	CAWSGAETQYF
TRBD1	TRBV3-1/TRBV3-2	.	TRBJ2-6	TGTGCCAGCAGCCAGGCAGGGGGCTCTGGGGCCAACGTCCTGACTTTC	CASSQAGGSGANVLTF
TRBD2	TRBV30	.	TRBJ2-5	TGTGCCTGGAGTCCGGGACTAGCGGGAGAGACCCAGTACTTC	CAWSPGLAGETQYF
TRBD1	TRBV29-1	.	TRBJ1-2	TGCAGCGTTTCGGGGACAGGGTTCAGTGGCTACACCTTC	CSVSGTGFSGYTF
TRBD1	TRBV25-1	.	TRBJ1-1	TGTGCCAGCATCCGGGGGACAGGGGGGTACACTGAAGCTTTCTTT	CASIRGTGGYTEAFF
TRBD1	TRBV7-2	once	TRBJ1-5	TGTGCCAGCAGCCCCCAGGGGGGAGGTCAGCCCCAGCATTTT	CASSPQGGGQPQHF
TRBD1	TRBV19	.	TRBJ2-3	TGTGCCAGTAAATCCCGGGACAGGGGGCTTAATACGCAGTATTTT	CASKSRDRGLNTQYF
TRBD2	TRBV29-1	.	TRBJ2-1	TGCAGCGTTACCGGGGGGAGCTCCTACAATGAGCAGTTCTTC	CSVTGGSSYNEQFF
.	TRBV7-2	.	TRBJ1-1	TGTGCCAGCAGCTTAGGCGGGGGGCAAGGTGAAGCTTTCTTT	CASSLGGGQGEAFF
TRBD1	TRBV11-3	.	TRBJ2-7	TGTGCCAGCAGCTCCACAGGGGTCTCCTACGAGCAGTACTTC	CASSSTGVSYEQYF
TRBD1	TRBV5-1	.	TRBJ1-2	TGCGCCAGCAGCGACAGCGCCGGGACAGGGATCTATGGCTACACCTTC	CASSDSAGTGIYGYTF
TRBD1	TRBV7-6	.	TRBJ1-5	TGTGCCAGCAGCTTAGGACAGGGTGGTCAGCCCCAGCATTTT	CASSLGQGGQPQHF
.	TRBV5-1	.	TRBJ2-6	TGCGCCAGCAGCTTGGCCGCGGGACCCTCTGGGGCCAACGTCCTGACTTTC	CASSLAAGPSGANVLTF
TRBD1	TRBV29-1	.	TRBJ2-5	TGCAGCTTCAGGGGGTTGGGCCAAGAGACCCAGTACTTC	CSFRGLGQETQYF
.	TRBV4-1	.	TRBJ1-1	TGCGCCAGCAGCCCCGGGGAAGCTTTCTTT	CASSPGEAFF
TRBD1	TRBV12-3/TRBV12-4	.	TRBJ1-3	TGTGCCAGCAGCGGGACAGGGGGAAACACCATATATTTT	CASSGTGGNTIYF
.	TRBV5-5	.	TRBJ2-2	TGTGCCAGCAGTCCCAGGGGAGGGGATGTTCGGACCGGGGAGCTGTTTTTT	CASSPRGGDVRTGELFF
TRBD1	TRBV5-1	.	TRBJ1-6	TGCGCCAGCAGCTTGGCCGGGGTGGGTAGGGGGCGAGATAATTCACCCCTCCACTTT	CASSLAGVGRGRDNSPLHF
.	TRBV9	.	TRBJ1-6	TGTGCCAGCAGCGTTGGGACTGATAATTCACCCCTCCACTTT	CASSVGTDNSPLHF
.	TRBV29-1	once	TRBJ1-2	TGCAGCGTTGAAGCCAGGGACTATGGCTACACCTTC	CSVEARDYGYTF